This T cell receptor beta chain stems from a study of shared clonotypes between healthy human individuals. Cells designated naive CD8 were CD45RO-negative and were positively selected for CCR7, with terminally differentiated effector memory CD45RA+ cells excluded. General study points: In general, naive subsets displayed greater estimated richness than memory subsets did.

As for this clone: Antigen: not known.

The run depth of the assay was deep. Repertoires were generated with immunoSEQ multiplex PCR, while TCRdb's copy carries only in-frame clones and drops some. The profile shows about 2.1 million clones, just over 90% of them singletons. The sequenced sample consisted of naive CD8+ T cells from PBMCs. The receptor comes from a man aged 18 to 35 in good health. Some clones in this sample may be carry-over from other donors' samples.

The CDR3 spells CASSMTTGTVNTEAFF. DNA of the CDR3: TGTGCCAGCAGTATGACAACCGGGACAGTGAACACTGAAGCTTTCTTT. This chain joins TRBV27 and TRBJ1-1; 7 nucleotides match TRBD1. This CDR3 comprises 16 residues. V lost 5 bases and J lost 0; bases outside the gene matches: 9. The germline gives CDR1 MNHEY, CDR2 SMNVEV (reference sequence).